Each of the 23 T cell receptor beta chains below was sequenced from the same sample in a study of lymphopenia after photon versus proton radiotherapy (dated by TCRdb to the late 2010s). Library prep was done by the immunoSEQ multiplex PCR assay. Imported from immuneACCESS, the table was reduced by TCRdb to in-frame sequences with V and J called. These copies leave out some clones; in studies compared against another copy, an unresolved V gene accounts for under half, and the cause of the remainder is not known. The table for this sample lists over 50,000 clones; approximately 86% of them were counted only once. Jointly, the top ten make up roughly 2.1% of the sample. This sample comprised peripheral blood, obtained from a patient treated with photon-based radiotherapy. These receptors were taken from a middle-aged man with gastric cancer.

The chain is built from TRBV2 and TRBJ2-5, with 8 nucleotides matching TRBD1. The J segment lost 5 bases and the V segment lost 3 bases, leaving 5 bases of the junction unmatched. The germline V gene has CDR1 SNHLY and CDR2 FYNNEI. CDR3 size: 14 residues. The CDR3 DNA reads as TGTGCCAGCAGTGAGCGGACAGGGCAGGAGACCCAGTACTTC. This gives the protein CASSERTGQETQYF.

The chain employs TRBV5-6 and TRBJ2-1; TRBD1 is a possible D gene (6 bases). Germline CDR1 SGHDT, CDR2 YYEEEE. Trimming cost V 2 bases and J 1 base, with 10 bases left between them. The CDR3 is made up of 15 amino acids. This chain's CDR3 is CASSFSGVSYNEQFF. The CDR3 DNA sequence: TGTGCCAGCAGCTTTTCAGGGGTGTCCTACAATGAGCAGTTCTTC. Complete variable domain (other parts from reference TRBV5-6 and TRBJ2-1): DAGVTQSPTHLIKTRGQQVTLRCSPKSGHDTVSWYQQALGQGPQFIFQYYEEEERQRGNFPDRFSGHQFPNYSSELNVNALLLGDSALYLCASSFSGVSYNEQFFGPGTRLTVL.

This rearrangement joins TRBV7-2 to TRBJ2-5; a possible D gene is TRBD1 (5 bases). The CDR3 is 14 amino acids. V was cut by 5 bases and J by 5 bases, with 15 bases left in between. CDR1 is SGHTA and CDR2 is FQGNSA in the germline V gene. The CDR3 nucleotides read TGTGCCAGCAGCCGTTCTTGGGGCCTGGAGACCCAGTACTTC. Amino acids: CASSRSWGLETQYF.

The V gene is TRBV11-2, the J gene TRBJ2-7; D is undetermined. This CDR3 is 16 amino acids long. V was cut by 4 bases and J by 4 bases, with 20 bases left in between. Germline values: CDR1 SGHAT, CDR2 FQNNGV. CDR3: CASSSRLGSSSYEQYF. The CDR3 DNA reads TGTGCCAGCAGCTCCCGCCTTGGCAGTTCCTCTTACGAGCAGTACTTC.

The chain joins TRBV7-2 to TRBJ2-7, with D possibly TRBD1 on 6 matching bases. The CDR3 is 18 residues long. Germline values: CDR1 SGHTA, CDR2 FQGNSA. Trimming took 0 bases from V and 0 from J, leaving 18 bases between them. The CDR3 DNA sequence: TGTGCCAGCAGCTTAGCGCCGAGGGGGTACCACAGCTCCTACGAGCAGTACTTC. Amino acid sequence: CASSLAPRGYHSSYEQYF.

This clone was counted once. The gene calls are TRBV2 and TRBJ1-1, with D uncertain. The CDR3 has 14 residues. V dropped 3 bases and J dropped 1 base, with 9 bases sitting between them. Looked up from germline, CDR1 is SNHLY and CDR2 is FYNNEI. The CDR3 here is CASSEIWGNTEAFF. The CDR3 DNA follows: TGTGCCAGCAGTGAGATTTGGGGGAACACTGAAGCTTTCTTT.

The chain recombines TRBV7-2 with TRBJ1-1, with TRBD1 matching 8 bases. Germline trimming cut 6 bases from V and 5 bases from J; bases unmatched to any gene: 5. Looked up from germline, CDR1 is SGHTA and CDR2 is FQGNSA. This CDR3 has 13 amino acids. For the CDR3, the DNA is TGTGCCAGCAGGGTGCAGGGGGCGACTGAAGCTTTCTTT. Translation: CASRVQGATEAFF.

The chain has TRBV5-1 and TRBJ1-3; D remains unclear. V was pared by 0 bases and J by 4 bases, with 2 bases between. CDR1 is SGHRS and CDR2 is YFSETQ in the germline V gene. The CDR3 has 12 residues. The DNA of the CDR3 is TGCGCCAGCAGCTTGGTCGGAAACACCATATATTTT. Translated, it gives CASSLVGNTIYF.

This chain links TRBV19 with TRBJ1-5; TRBD1 agrees at 9 bases. The CDR3 runs 18 residues. Germline V gene sequence: CDR1 LNHDA, CDR2 SQIVND (reference sequence). Trimming removed 4 bases from V and 2 bases from J; junction bases left unmatched: 12. The CDR3 is CASSTLLGQGKGNQPQHF. The CDR3 DNA follows: TGTGCCAGTAGTACGCTCTTGGGACAGGGAAAAGGCAATCAGCCCCAGCATTTT.

This clone was seen a single time. This sequence joins TRBV15 and TRBJ2-2, with 7 bases fitting TRBD2. V was pared by 4 bases and J by 3 bases, with 8 bases of the junction left unmatched. Germline assignment: CDR1 LNHNV and CDR2 YYDKDF (reference sequence). The CDR3 is 16 residues long. CDR3 nucleotides: TGTGCCACCAGCAACCGTAGGGCGGGAGACACCGGGGAGCTGTTTTTT. Its protein is CATSNRRAGDTGELFF.

The rearrangement uses TRBV4-3 and TRBJ2-7; perhaps TRBD2 as D (5 bases). Trimming cost V 1 base and J 4 bases, with 17 bases left between them. Germline CDR1 LGHNA, CDR2 YSLEER. The CDR3 covers 16 residues. The CDR3 sequence is CASSQGRGFEGYEQYF. CDR3 nucleotide sequence: TGCGCCAGCAGCCAAGGCCGAGGGTTTGAAGGATACGAGCAGTACTTC.

This clone was observed once. The chain joins TRBV7-3 to TRBJ2-7; D remains unclear. This CDR3 comprises 14 residues. CDR1 and CDR2 (germline): SGHTA, FQGTGA. Trimming took off 0 bases at V and 6 bases at J, with 12 bases between the two ends. The CDR3 DNA reads TGTGCCAGCAGCTTAACAGGGATTCCCTCCGAGCAGTACTTC. Translated: CASSLTGIPSEQYF.

The chain recombines TRBV4-1 with TRBJ1-6; 7 nucleotides line up with TRBD1. V shed 0 bases and J 9 bases; nucleotides not matched to a gene: 8. The CDR3 extends over 16 amino acids. Germline CDR1 MGHRA, CDR2 YSYEKL. The CDR3 spells CASSQDHRTGISPLHF. Here the CDR3 DNA reads TGCGCCAGCAGCCAAGATCACAGGACAGGTATTTCACCCCTCCACTTT.

The J gene is TRBJ2-7, the V gene TRBV7-3; weak D call: TRBD2 (5 bases). The length of the CDR3 is 13 residues. Germline V CDR1 and CDR2: SGHTA, FQGTGA. V gave up 8 bases and J gave up 0 bases, with 11 bases separating them. The CDR3, as DNA: TGTGCCAGCGCGGCGGGCCCCTCCTACGAGCAGTACTTC. Amino acid sequence: CASAAGPSYEQYF.

This clone was seen only a few times. This sequence joins TRBV2 and TRBJ1-2; possibly TRBD1 for D (6 bases). V was clipped by 2 bases and J by 3 bases, with 10 bases between them. Germline CDR1 is SNHLY and CDR2 is FYNNEI. This CDR3 comprises 14 residues. The CDR3 spells CASSELPGDYGYTF. The CDR3 nucleotides read TGTGCCAGCAGTGAATTGCCAGGGGACTATGGCTACACCTTC. The whole variable domain, filled in from reference TRBV2 and TRBJ1-2, reads EPEVTQTPSHQVTQMGQEVILRCVPISNHLYFYWYRQILGQKVEFLVSFYNNEISEKSEIFDDQFSVERPDGSNFTLKIRSTKLEDSAMYFCASSELPGDYGYTFGSGTRLTVV.

V usage is TRBV4-1 and J usage is TRBJ1-2, with no clear D. The CDR3 runs 14 residues. Germline loops: CDR1 MGHRA, CDR2 YSYEKL. Trimming stripped 4 bases from V and 0 bases from J, with 9 bases between. The CDR3 here is CASSPEVPNYGYTF. As DNA, the CDR3 is TGCGCCAGCAGCCCTGAAGTTCCTAACTATGGCTACACCTTC.

The V gene is TRBV2, the J gene TRBJ1-2, with 8 positions matching TRBD1. The CDR3 is made up of 14 amino acids. Germline trimming cut 6 bases from V and 7 bases from J; bases unmatched to any gene: 10. From germline, CDR1 is SNHLY and CDR2 FYNNEI. CDR3 in DNA: TGTGCCAGCAGCAACAGGGGGGGGAGTATTGGCTACACCTTC. Protein: CASSNRGGSIGYTF. Looking up the rest from reference TRBV2 and TRBJ1-2 gives the full variable domain: EPEVTQTPSHQVTQMGQEVILRCVPISNHLYFYWYRQILGQKVEFLVSFYNNEISEKSEIFDDQFSVERPDGSNFTLKIRSTKLEDSAMYFCASSNRGGSIGYTFGSGTRLTVV.

This chain connects TRBV19 to TRBJ2-5; 9 bases agree with TRBD2. Germline V CDR1 and CDR2: LNHDA, SQIVND (reference sequence). V lost 4 bases, J lost 4 bases, and 7 bases stayed unmatched. This CDR3 is built from 15 residues. The CDR3 loop reads CASSSGGGAGETQYF. For the CDR3, the DNA is TGTGCCAGTAGTAGTGGCGGGGGGGCCGGAGAGACCCAGTACTTC.

In its sample, this clone was seen once. The CDR3 nucleotides are TGTGCCAGCAGCGTAGGATCCGGGGGTAGCACAGATACGCAGTATTTT. As protein: CASSVGSGGSTDTQYF. The chain has TRBV9 and TRBJ2-3, with D tentatively TRBD2 (6 bases). Between the trimmed V and J ends, which lost 0 bases and 0 bases, there was a span of 11 bases. Germline-derived CDR1 and CDR2 are SGDLS and YYNGEE. CDR3 length equals 16 residues. The variable domain in full, with the rest retrieved from reference TRBV9 and TRBJ2-3, is DSGVTQTPKHLITATGQRVTLRCSPRSGDLSVYWYQQSLDQGLQFLIQYYNGEERAKGNILERFSAQQFPDLHSELNLSSLELGDSALYFCASSVGSGGSTDTQYFGPGTRLTVL.

The genes are TRBV11-2 and TRBJ1-5, with TRBD1 matching 7 bases. The germline gives CDR1 SGHAT, CDR2 FQNNGV. The CDR3 has 15 residues. V lost 4 bases to trimming and J lost 5 bases; unmatched junction nucleotides: 8. CDR3 nucleotides: TGTGCCAGCAGCTCAACTGGGACAGCTTATCAGCCCCAGCATTTT. As protein: CASSSTGTAYQPQHF.

V usage is TRBV7-3 and J usage is TRBJ2-7; no clear D. The CDR3 runs to 13 residues. From germline, CDR1 is SGHTA and CDR2 FQGTGA. The germline V and J ends were trimmed by 2 bases and 4 bases, with 9 bases remaining between them. The DNA for the CDR3 is TGTGCCAGCAGCTTAGGTCAGCTTTACGAGCAGTACTTC. Its protein product is CASSLGQLYEQYF. Full variable domain (rest looked up from reference TRBV7-3 and TRBJ2-7): GAGVSQTPSNKVTEKGKYVELRCDPISGHTALYWYRQSLGQGPEFLIYFQGTGAADDSGLPNDRFFAVRPEGSVSTLKIQRTERGDSAVYLCASSLGQLYEQYFGPGTRLTVT.

This chain links TRBV5-4 with TRBJ2-2; unclear D gene. The germline gives CDR1 SGHNT, CDR2 YYREEE (reference sequence). The CDR3 is 15 amino acids. V gave up 4 bases and J gave up 2 bases, with 12 bases separating them. CDR3 sequence: CASSIETLNTGELFF. CDR3 in DNA: TGTGCCAGCAGCATCGAGACGTTAAACACCGGGGAGCTGTTTTTT.

The sample holds one count of this clone. V is TRBV4-3 and J is TRBJ2-5; 8 nucleotides align to TRBD1. Trimming at V came to 3 bases and at J to 5 bases, leaving 8 bases not matched to a gene. The CDR3 length is 15 residues. Germline V gene data show CDR1 as LGHNA and CDR2 as YSLEER. The CDR3 region is CASSQWGQVGETQYF. Written as DNA, the CDR3 is TGCGCCAGCAGCCAGTGGGGACAGGTCGGGGAGACCCAGTACTTC.